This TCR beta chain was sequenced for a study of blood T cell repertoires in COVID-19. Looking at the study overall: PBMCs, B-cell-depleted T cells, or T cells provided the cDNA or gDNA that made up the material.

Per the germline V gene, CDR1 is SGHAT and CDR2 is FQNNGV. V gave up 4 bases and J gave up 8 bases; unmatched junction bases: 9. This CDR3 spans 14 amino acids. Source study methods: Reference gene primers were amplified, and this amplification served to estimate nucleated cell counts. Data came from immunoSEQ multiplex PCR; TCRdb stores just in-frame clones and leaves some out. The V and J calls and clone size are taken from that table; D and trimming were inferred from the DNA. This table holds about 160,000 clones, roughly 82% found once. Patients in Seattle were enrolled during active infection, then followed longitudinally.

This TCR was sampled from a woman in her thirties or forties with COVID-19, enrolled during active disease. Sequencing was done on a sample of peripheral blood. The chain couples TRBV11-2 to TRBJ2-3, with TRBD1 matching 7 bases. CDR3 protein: CASSWDSPVGTQYF. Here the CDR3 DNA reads TGTGCCAGCAGCTGGGACAGCCCCGTTGGTACGCAGTATTTT.